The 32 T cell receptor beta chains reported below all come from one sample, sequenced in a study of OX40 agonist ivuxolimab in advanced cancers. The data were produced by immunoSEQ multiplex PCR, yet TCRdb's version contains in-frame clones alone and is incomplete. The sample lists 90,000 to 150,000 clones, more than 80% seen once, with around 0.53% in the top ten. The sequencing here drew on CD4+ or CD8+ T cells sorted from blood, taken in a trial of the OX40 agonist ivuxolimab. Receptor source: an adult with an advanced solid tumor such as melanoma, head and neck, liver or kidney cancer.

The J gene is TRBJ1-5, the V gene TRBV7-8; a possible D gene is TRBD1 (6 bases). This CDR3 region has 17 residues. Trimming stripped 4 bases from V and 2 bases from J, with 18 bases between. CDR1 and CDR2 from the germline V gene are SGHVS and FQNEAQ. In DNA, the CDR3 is TGTGCCAGCAGCTCCTACTGGGGGGCGGAAGGCAATCAGCCCCAGCATTTT. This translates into CASSSYWGAEGNQPQHF.

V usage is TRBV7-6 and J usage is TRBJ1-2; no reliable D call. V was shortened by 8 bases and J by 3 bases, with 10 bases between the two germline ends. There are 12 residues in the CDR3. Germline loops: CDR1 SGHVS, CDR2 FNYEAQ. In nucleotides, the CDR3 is TGTGCCAGCCCCCTCAGACACTATGGCTACACCTTC. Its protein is CASPLRHYGYTF.

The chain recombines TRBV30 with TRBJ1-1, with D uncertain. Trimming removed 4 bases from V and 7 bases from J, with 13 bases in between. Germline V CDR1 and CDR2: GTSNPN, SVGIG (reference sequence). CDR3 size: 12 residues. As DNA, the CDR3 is TGTGCCTGGACTCGACGGTCAGTTGAAGCTTTCTTT. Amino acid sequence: CAWTRRSVEAFF. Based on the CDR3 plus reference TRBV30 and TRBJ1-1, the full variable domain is SQTIHQWPATLVQPVGSPLSLECTVEGTSNPNLYWYRQAAGRGLQLLFYSVGIGQISSEVPQNLSASRPQDRQFILSSKKLLLSDSGFYLCAWTRRSVEAFFGQGTRLTVV.

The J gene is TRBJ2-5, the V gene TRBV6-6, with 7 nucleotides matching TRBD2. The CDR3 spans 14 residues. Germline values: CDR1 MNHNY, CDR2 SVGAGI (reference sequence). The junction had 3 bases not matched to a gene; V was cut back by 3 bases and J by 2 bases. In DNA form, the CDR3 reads TGTGCCAGCAGTTATGGGGGGGTACAAGAGACCCAGTACTTC. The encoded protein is CASSYGGVQETQYF.

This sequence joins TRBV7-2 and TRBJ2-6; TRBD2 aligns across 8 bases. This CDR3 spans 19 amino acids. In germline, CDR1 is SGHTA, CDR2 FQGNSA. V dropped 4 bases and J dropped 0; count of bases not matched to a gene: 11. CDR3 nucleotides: TGTGCCAGCAGCTCCAATAGCAGGACTAGCCTCTCTGGGGCCAACGTCCTGACTTTC. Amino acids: CASSSNSRTSLSGANVLTF. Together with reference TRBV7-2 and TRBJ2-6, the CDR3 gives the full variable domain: GAGVSQSPSNKVTEKGKDVELRCDPISGHTALYWYRQSLGQGLEFLIYFQGNSAPDKSGLPSDRFSAERTGGSVSTLTIQRTQQEDSAVYLCASSSNSRTSLSGANVLTFGAGSRLTVL.

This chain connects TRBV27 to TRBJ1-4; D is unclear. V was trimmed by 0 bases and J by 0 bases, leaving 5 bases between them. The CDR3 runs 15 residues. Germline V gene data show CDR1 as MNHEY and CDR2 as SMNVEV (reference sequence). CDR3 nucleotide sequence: TGTGCCAGCAGTTTATCGGGGACAACTAATGAAAAACTGTTTTTT. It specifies CASSLSGTTNEKLFF.

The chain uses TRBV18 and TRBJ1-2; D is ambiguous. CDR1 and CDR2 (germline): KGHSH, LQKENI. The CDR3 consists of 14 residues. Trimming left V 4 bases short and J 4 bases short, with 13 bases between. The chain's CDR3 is CASSQTGSSYGYTF. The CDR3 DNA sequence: TGTGCCAGCTCACAGACCGGGTCCTCCTATGGCTACACCTTC.

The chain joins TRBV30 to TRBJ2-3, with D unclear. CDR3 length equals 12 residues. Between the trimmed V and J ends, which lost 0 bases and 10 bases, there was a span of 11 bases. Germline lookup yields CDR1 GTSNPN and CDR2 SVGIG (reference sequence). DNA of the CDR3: TGTGCCTGGAGTGTGACCGATGGGGCGCAGTATTTT. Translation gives CAWSVTDGAQYF.

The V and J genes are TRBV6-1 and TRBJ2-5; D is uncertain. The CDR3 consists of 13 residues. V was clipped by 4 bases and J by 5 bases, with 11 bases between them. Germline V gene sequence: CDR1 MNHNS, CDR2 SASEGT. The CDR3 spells CASSASMVETQYF. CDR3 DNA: TGTGCCAGCAGTGCCTCAATGGTCGAGACCCAGTACTTC.

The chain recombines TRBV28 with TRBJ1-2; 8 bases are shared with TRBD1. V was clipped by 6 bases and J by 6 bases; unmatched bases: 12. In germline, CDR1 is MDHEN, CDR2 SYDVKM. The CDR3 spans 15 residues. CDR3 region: CASRSGQGGYDGYTF. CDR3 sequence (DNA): TGTGCCAGCAGGTCCGGACAGGGAGGGTACGATGGCTACACCTTC.

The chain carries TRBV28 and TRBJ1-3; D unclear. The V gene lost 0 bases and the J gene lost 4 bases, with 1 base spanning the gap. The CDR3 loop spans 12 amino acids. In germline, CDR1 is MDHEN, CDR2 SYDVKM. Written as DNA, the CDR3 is TGTGCCAGCAGTTTATGGGGAAACACCATATATTTT. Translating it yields CASSLWGNTIYF.

The CDR3 DNA reads TGCGCCAGCAGCTTGGCCTGGGGGCACACTGAAGCTTTCTTT. Residues: CASSLAWGHTEAFF. The gene calls are TRBV5-1 and TRBJ1-1; weak D call: TRBD1 (6 bases). CDR1 SGHRS and CDR2 YFSETQ come from the germline V gene. Trimming shortened V by 0 bases and J by 3 bases, and 9 bases separated the two germline ends. The CDR3 is 14 amino acids.

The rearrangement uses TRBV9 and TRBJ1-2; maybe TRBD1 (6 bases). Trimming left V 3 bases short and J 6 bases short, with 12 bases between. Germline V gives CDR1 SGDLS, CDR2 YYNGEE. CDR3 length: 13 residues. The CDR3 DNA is TGTGCCAGCAGCGACAGGGTTTTAAATGGCTACACCTTC. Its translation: CASSDRVLNGYTF.

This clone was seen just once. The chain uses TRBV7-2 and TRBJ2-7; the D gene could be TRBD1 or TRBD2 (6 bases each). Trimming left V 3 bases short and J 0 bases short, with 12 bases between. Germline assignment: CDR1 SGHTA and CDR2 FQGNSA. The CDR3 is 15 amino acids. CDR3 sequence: CASSLGPGASYEQYF. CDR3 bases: TGTGCCAGCAGCTTGGGCCCGGGGGCCTCCTACGAGCAGTACTTC. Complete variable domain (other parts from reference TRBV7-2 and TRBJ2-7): GAGVSQSPSNKVTEKGKDVELRCDPISGHTALYWYRQSLGQGLEFLIYFQGNSAPDKSGLPSDRFSAERTGGSVSTLTIQRTQQEDSAVYLCASSLGPGASYEQYFGPGTRLTVT.

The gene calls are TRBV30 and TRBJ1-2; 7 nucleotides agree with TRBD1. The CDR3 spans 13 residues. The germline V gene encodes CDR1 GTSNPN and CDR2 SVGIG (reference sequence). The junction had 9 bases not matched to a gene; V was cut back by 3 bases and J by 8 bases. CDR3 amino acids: CAWRYRGVGGYTF. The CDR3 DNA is TGTGCCTGGAGATACAGGGGAGTAGGGGGCTACACCTTC.

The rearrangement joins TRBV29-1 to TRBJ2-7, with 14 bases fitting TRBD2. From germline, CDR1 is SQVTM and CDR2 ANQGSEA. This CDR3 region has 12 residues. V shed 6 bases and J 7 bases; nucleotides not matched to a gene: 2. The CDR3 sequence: CSVGLAGVEQYF. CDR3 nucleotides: TGCAGCGTGGGACTAGCGGGGGTTGAGCAGTACTTC.

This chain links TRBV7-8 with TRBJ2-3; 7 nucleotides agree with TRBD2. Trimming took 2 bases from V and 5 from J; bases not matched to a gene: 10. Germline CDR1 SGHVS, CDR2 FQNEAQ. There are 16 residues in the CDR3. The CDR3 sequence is CASSLTQRGRLDTQYF. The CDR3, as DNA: TGTGCCAGCAGCTTAACCCAGCGGGGAAGGCTAGATACGCAGTATTTT.

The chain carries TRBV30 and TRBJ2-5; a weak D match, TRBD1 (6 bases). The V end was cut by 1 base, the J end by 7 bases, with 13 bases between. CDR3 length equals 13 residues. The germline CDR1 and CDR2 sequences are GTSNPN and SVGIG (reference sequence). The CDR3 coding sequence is TGTGCCTGGAGTGGGCAGGGGCCCTTGACCCAGTACTTC. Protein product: CAWSGQGPLTQYF.

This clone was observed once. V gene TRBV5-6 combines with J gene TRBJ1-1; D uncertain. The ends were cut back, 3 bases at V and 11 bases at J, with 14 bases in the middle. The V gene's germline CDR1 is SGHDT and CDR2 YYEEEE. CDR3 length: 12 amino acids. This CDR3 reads CASSSGPLRAFF. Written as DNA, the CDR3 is TGTGCCAGCAGCTCCGGTCCGCTCCGGGCTTTCTTT. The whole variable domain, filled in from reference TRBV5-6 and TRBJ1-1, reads DAGVTQSPTHLIKTRGQQVTLRCSPKSGHDTVSWYQQALGQGPQFIFQYYEEEERQRGNFPDRFSGHQFPNYSSELNVNALLLGDSALYLCASSSGPLRAFFGQGTRLTVV.

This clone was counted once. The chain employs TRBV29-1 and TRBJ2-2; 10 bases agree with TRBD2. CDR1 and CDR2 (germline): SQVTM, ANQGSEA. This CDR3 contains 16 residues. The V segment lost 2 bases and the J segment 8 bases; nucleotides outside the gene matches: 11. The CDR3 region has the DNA TGCAGCGTTGAAAAATATGCAGCGGGGGGGCCAGGGGAGCTGTTTTTT. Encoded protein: CSVEKYAAGGPGELFF.

CDR3 sequence: CASSIGADTAYEQYF. The CDR3 nucleotides read TGTGCCAGTAGTATAGGCGCGGACACTGCCTACGAGCAGTACTTC. The V gene is TRBV19, the J gene TRBJ2-7; the D gene is possibly TRBD1 (5 bases). CDR1 and CDR2 (germline): LNHDA, SQIVND (reference sequence). The CDR3 consists of 15 residues. V lost 1 base and J 2 bases, leaving 12 bases between the germline ends.

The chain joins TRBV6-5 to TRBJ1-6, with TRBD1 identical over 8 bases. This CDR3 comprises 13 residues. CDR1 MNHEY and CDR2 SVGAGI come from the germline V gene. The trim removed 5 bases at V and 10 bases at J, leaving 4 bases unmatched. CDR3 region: CASSRTGKSPLHF. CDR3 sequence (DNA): TGTGCCAGCAGTAGGACAGGGAAATCACCCCTCCACTTT.

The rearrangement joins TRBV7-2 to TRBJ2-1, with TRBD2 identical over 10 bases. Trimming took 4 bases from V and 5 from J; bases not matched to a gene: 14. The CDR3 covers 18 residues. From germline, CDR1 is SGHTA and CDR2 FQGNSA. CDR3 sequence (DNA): TGTGCCAGCAGCTCCCCAAGGGGAGGAGCGGGGGGGAACAATGAGCAGTTCTTC. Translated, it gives CASSSPRGGAGGNNEQFF.

The CDR3 loop is CASSLNSGGHYGYTF. CDR3 sequence (DNA): TGTGCCAGCAGCTTAAATTCCGGGGGGCATTATGGCTACACCTTC. The J gene is TRBJ1-2, the V gene TRBV7-2, with a possible D match to TRBD1 (6 bases). There are 15 residues in the CDR3. V lost 2 bases and J 5 bases, leaving 15 bases between the germline ends. Germline V CDR1 and CDR2: SGHTA, FQGNSA.

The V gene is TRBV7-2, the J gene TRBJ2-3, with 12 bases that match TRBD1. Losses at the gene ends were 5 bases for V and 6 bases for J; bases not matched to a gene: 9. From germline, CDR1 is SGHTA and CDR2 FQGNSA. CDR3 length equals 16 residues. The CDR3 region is CASSPLRGTGGDTQYF. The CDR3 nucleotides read TGTGCCAGCAGCCCCCTACGAGGGACAGGGGGCGATACGCAGTATTTT.

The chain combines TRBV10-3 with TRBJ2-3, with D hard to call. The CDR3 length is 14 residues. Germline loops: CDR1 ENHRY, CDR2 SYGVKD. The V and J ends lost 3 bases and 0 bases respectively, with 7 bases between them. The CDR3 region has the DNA TGTGCCATCAGTGACCTGGGGAGCACAGATACGCAGTATTTT. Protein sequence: CAISDLGSTDTQYF.

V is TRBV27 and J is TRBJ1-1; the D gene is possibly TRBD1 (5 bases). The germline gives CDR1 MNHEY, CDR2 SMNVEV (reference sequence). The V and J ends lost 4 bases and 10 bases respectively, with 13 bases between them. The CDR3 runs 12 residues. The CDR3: CASSSQGRGAFF. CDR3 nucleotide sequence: TGTGCCAGCAGTTCTCAGGGTCGGGGAGCTTTCTTT.

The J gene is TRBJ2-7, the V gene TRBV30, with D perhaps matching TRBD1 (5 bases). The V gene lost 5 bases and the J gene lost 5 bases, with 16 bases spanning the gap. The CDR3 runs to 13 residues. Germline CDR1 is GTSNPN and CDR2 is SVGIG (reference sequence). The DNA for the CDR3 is TGTGCCTGGGGAAAAGGCAGGGTGGACGAGCAGTACTTC. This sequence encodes CAWGKGRVDEQYF.

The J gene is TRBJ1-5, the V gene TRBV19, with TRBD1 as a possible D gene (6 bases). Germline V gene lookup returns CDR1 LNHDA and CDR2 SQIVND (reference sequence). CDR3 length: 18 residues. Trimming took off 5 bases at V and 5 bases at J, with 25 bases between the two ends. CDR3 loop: CASSPTLGGGPIYQPQHF. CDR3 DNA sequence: TGTGCCAGTAGTCCCACCTTGGGGGGGGGCCCAATCTATCAGCCCCAGCATTTT.

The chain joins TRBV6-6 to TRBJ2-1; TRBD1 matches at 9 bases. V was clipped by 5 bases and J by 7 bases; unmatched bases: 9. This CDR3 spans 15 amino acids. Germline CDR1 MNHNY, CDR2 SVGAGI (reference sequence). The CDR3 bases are TGTGCCAGCAGTCAAGGACAGGGGCTTAGAAATGAGCAGTTCTTC. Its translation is CASSQGQGLRNEQFF.

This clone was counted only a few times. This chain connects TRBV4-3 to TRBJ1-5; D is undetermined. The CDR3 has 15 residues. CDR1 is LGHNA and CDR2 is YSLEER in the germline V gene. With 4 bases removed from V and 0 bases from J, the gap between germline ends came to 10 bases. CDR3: CASSPEPDSNQPQHF. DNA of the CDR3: TGCGCCAGCAGCCCCGAACCTGATAGCAATCAGCCCCAGCATTTT.

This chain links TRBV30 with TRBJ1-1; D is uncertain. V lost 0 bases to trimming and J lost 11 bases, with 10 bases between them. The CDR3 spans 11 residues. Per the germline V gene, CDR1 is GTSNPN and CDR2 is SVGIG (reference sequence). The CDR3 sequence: CAWSVPPGAFF. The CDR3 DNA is TGTGCCTGGAGTGTCCCCCCGGGGGCTTTCTTT.